What follows are 24 T cell receptor beta chains derived from one specimen sequenced in a study of T cell changes during pregnancy in multiple sclerosis. Sequencing used immunoSEQ multiplex PCR; TCRdb keeps in-frame clones, though not all of them. The table lists about 40,000 clones, 70% to 90% of them singletons. The sample was CD4+ T cells from peripheral blood mononuclear cells, taken in the first trimester of pregnancy. The receptor source for this set is a female donor with multiple sclerosis, enrolled in a pregnancy study.

The chain uses TRBV7-9 and TRBJ1-5; D perhaps matches TRBD1 (5 bases). The V gene's germline CDR1 is SEHNR and CDR2 FQNEAQ (reference sequence). There are 16 residues in the CDR3. The germline V and J ends were trimmed by 5 bases and 0 bases, with 14 bases remaining between them. CDR3: CASSISQGGSNQPQHF. The CDR3 DNA follows: TGTGCCAGCAGCATATCCCAGGGAGGTAGCAATCAGCCCCAGCATTTT.

The rearrangement uses TRBV5-6 and TRBJ2-2, with 11 nucleotides matching TRBD1. Germline-derived CDR1 and CDR2 are SGHDT and YYEEEE. With V trimmed by 0 bases and J by 5 bases, 3 bases remained unmatched. The CDR3 consists of 16 residues. Written as DNA, the CDR3 is TGTGCCAGCAGCTTGGGGGACAGGGGGAGGACCGGGGAGCTGTTTTTT. It translates to CASSLGDRGRTGELFF.

This chain uses TRBV5-8 with TRBJ2-5, with a weak D call TRBD1 (5 bases). The CDR3 has 15 amino acids. Trimming removed 3 bases from V and 2 bases from J, with 14 bases in between. CDR1 SGHTS and CDR2 YDEGEE come from the germline V gene. The CDR3: CASSSGLRPQETQYF. CDR3 bases: TGTGCCAGCAGCTCAGGGCTTCGCCCTCAAGAGACCCAGTACTTC. The full variable domain, its missing parts supplied by reference TRBV5-8 and TRBJ2-5, is EAGVTQSPTHLIKTRGQQATLRCSPISGHTSVYWYQQALGLGLQFLLWYDEGEERNRGNFPPRFSGRQFPNYSSELNVNALELEDSALYLCASSSGLRPQETQYFGPGTRLLVL.

This chain uses TRBV7-2 with TRBJ1-2, with TRBD1 matching over 7 bases. J was trimmed by 4 bases and V by 0 bases; bases with no gene match: 14. This CDR3 is 18 amino acids long. Germline V gene lookup returns CDR1 SGHTA and CDR2 FQGNSA. The CDR3 DNA sequence: TGTGCCAGCAGCTTAGCCCGACGCAACTACAGGGGAACCTATGGCTACACCTTC. Translated, it gives CASSLARRNYRGTYGYTF.

The chain combines TRBV11-2 with TRBJ2-7; 7 positions match TRBD2. Germline V gives CDR1 SGHAT, CDR2 FQNNGV. The V gene end was trimmed by 5 bases and the J gene end by 2 bases; junction bases not matched to a gene: 9. This CDR3 is built from 15 residues. The CDR3: CASSTPGAGAYEQYF. The CDR3 DNA follows: TGTGCCAGCAGCACCCCCGGGGCGGGGGCCTACGAGCAGTACTTC.

The chain carries TRBV30 and TRBJ2-7; TRBD1 is a possible D gene (5 bases). Germline CDR1 GTSNPN, CDR2 SVGIG (reference sequence). The CDR3 has 12 amino acids. Trimming left V 3 bases short and J 4 bases short, with 10 bases between. CDR3 nucleotide sequence: TGTGCCTGGAGCCTAACAGGTTACGAGCAGTACTTC. Translated, it gives CAWSLTGYEQYF.

The chain carries TRBV7-2 and TRBJ2-2; D is possibly TRBD1 (5 bases). The CDR3 is made up of 15 amino acids. Germline values: CDR1 SGHTA, CDR2 FQGNSA. Trimming left V 0 bases short and J 4 bases short, with 9 bases between. The CDR3 bases are TGTGCCAGCAGCTTAGCGGGGCAACGCACCGGGGAGCTGTTTTTT. Translated: CASSLAGQRTGELFF.

The rearrangement links TRBV5-1 to TRBJ2-1, with a possible D match to TRBD2 (6 bases). The CDR3 covers 15 residues. Germline values: CDR1 SGHRS, CDR2 YFSETQ. V lost 3 bases and J lost 5, with 15 bases in between. CDR3 protein: CASSSIAASDNEQFF. DNA of the CDR3: TGCGCCAGCAGCTCAATAGCGGCATCGGACAATGAGCAGTTCTTC.

J is TRBJ2-5 and V is TRBV4-1; 9 bases match TRBD2. Looked up from germline, CDR1 is MGHRA and CDR2 is YSYEKL. The CDR3 contains 19 residues. Unmatched junction bases numbered 16, after V lost 3 bases and J lost 2 bases. As DNA, the CDR3 is TGCGCCAGCAGCCATCATTTAGGACTAGCGTCTAAGAAACAAGAGACCCAGTACTTC. This sequence encodes CASSHHLGLASKKQETQYF.

The chain carries TRBV6-6 and TRBJ1-1; D unresolved. The length of the CDR3 is 12 residues. CDR1 is MNHNY and CDR2 is SVGAGI in the germline V gene (reference sequence). V lost 7 bases and J 5 bases, leaving 11 bases between the germline ends. CDR3 loop: CASTGVRTEAFF. The CDR3 region has the DNA TGTGCCAGCACGGGTGTGAGGACTGAAGCTTTCTTT.

This clone was detected only once. The gene calls are TRBV6-5 and TRBJ1-5, with 9 bases aligning to TRBD1. The V gene's germline CDR1 is MNHEY and CDR2 SVGAGI. The CDR3 totals 15 residues. Trimming cost V 6 bases and J 7 bases; bases outside gene matches: 10. CDR3 region: CASRPGQGVGQPQHF. In DNA form, the CDR3 reads TGTGCCAGCAGGCCGGGACAGGGAGTGGGACAGCCCCAGCATTTT.

For this clone: This sample also contains other DNA sequences that code for the same CDR3. The V call is TRBV4-2, the J call TRBJ2-3; D not resolved. The length of the CDR3 is 15 residues. Trimming pared 0 bases from V and 2 bases from J, leaving 9 bases between. Germline loops: CDR1 LGHNA, CDR2 YNFKEQ. CDR3 amino acids: CASSQDSTNTDTQYF. The CDR3 region has the DNA TGTGCCAGCAGCCAAGATAGCACCAACACAGATACGCAGTATTTT.

This clone was counted a single time. The chain is built from TRBV2 and TRBJ1-5; 8 nucleotides agree with TRBD1. Unmatched junction bases numbered 2, after V lost 4 bases and J lost 3 bases. The CDR3 loop spans 14 amino acids. Germline CDR1 is SNHLY and CDR2 is FYNNEI. CDR3 bases: TGTGCCAGCAGTGGGACAGGGCTCAATCAGCCCCAGCATTTT. Translating it yields CASSGTGLNQPQHF. The variable domain in full, with the rest retrieved from reference TRBV2 and TRBJ1-5, is EPEVTQTPSHQVTQMGQEVILRCVPISNHLYFYWYRQILGQKVEFLVSFYNNEISEKSEIFDDQFSVERPDGSNFTLKIRSTKLEDSAMYFCASSGTGLNQPQHFGDGTRLSIL.

The chain combines TRBV5-6 with TRBJ2-3; possibly TRBD1 for D (5 bases). This CDR3 spans 17 amino acids. V lost 0 bases to trimming and J lost 2 bases, with 16 bases between them. The germline CDR1 and CDR2 sequences are SGHDT and YYEEEE. CDR3 region: CASSLDRGSGFTDTQYF. For the CDR3, the DNA is TGTGCCAGCAGCTTGGATAGGGGAAGTGGATTCACAGATACGCAGTATTTT.

This clone was recorded only once. The CDR3 protein is CASSRSSSSYNEQFF. CDR3 DNA sequence: TGTGCCAGCAGTCGATCGAGTAGCTCCTACAATGAGCAGTTCTTC. This chain uses TRBV7-2 with TRBJ2-1, with D unresolved. Germline CDR1 SGHTA, CDR2 FQGNSA. CDR3 length: 15 amino acids. With 6 bases removed from V and 0 bases from J, the gap between germline ends came to 12 bases.

The chain couples TRBV4-3 to TRBJ2-7; TRBD1 is a possible D gene (7 bases). Germline CDR1 reads LGHNA; CDR2 reads YSLEER. Between the trimmed V and J ends, which lost 1 base and 7 bases, there was a span of 14 bases. CDR3 length: 14 residues. This CDR3 is CASSQGDRAGEQYF. The CDR3 DNA follows: TGCGCCAGCAGCCAAGGCGACAGGGCGGGGGAGCAGTACTTC.

This clone was picked up one time. The J gene is TRBJ1-2, the V gene TRBV6-5; 7 nucleotides match TRBD1. The V and J ends lost 0 bases and 6 bases, in that order; junction bases with no gene match: 7. The CDR3 loop spans 15 amino acids. The germline CDR1 and CDR2 sequences are MNHEY and SVGAGI. The CDR3 reads CASSYSKQGPHGYTF. The CDR3 bases are TGTGCCAGCAGTTACTCGAAACAGGGGCCCCATGGCTACACCTTC.

This clone was observed once. The V and J genes are TRBV6-5 and TRBJ2-5; maybe TRBD1 (6 bases). The CDR3 contains 13 residues. V was pared by 0 bases and J by 4 bases, with 6 bases between. Germline V lookup: CDR1 MNHEY, CDR2 SVGAGI. CDR3 protein: CASSYSRGETQYF. In DNA, the CDR3 is TGTGCCAGCAGTTACTCCAGGGGAGAGACCCAGTACTTC.

The chain carries TRBV7-8 and TRBJ2-5; TRBD2 might be the D (6 bases). The germline V gene has CDR1 SGHVS and CDR2 FQNEAQ. The CDR3 is made up of 15 amino acids. V lost 5 bases, J lost 5 bases, and 18 bases lay in between. CDR3 residues: CASSPAGGEWETQYF. The CDR3 nucleotides are TGTGCCAGCAGCCCAGCTGGCGGGGAGTGGGAGACCCAGTACTTC. Together with reference TRBV7-8 and TRBJ2-5, the CDR3 gives the full variable domain: GAGVSQSPRYKVAKRGQDVALRCDPISGHVSLFWYQQALGQGPEFLTYFQNEAQLDKSGLPSDRFFAERPEGSVSTLKIQRTQQEDSAVYLCASSPAGGEWETQYFGPGTRLLVL.

The chain links TRBV19 to TRBJ2-3; 10 positions match TRBD2. The germline V gene encodes CDR1 LNHDA and CDR2 SQIVND (reference sequence). V gave up 2 bases and J gave up 9 bases; unmatched junction bases: 8. The CDR3 sequence is 15 residues long. CDR3: CASSISGRAMDTQYF. CDR3 bases: TGTGCCAGTAGTATAAGCGGGAGGGCCATGGACACGCAGTATTTT.

The genes are TRBV7-9 and TRBJ1-5; TRBD1 aligns across 12 bases. The junction had 14 bases not matched to a gene; V was cut back by 5 bases and J by 9 bases. The length of the CDR3 is 17 residues. Germline CDR1 is SEHNR and CDR2 is FQNEAQ (reference sequence). CDR3 DNA sequence: TGTGCCAGCAGCCTCTCCCGGGACAGGGGGCTTCCAGGGCCCCAGCATTTT. Translating it yields CASSLSRDRGLPGPQHF.

The chain has TRBV19 and TRBJ1-5, with no clear D. Trimming took off 4 bases at V and 6 bases at J, with 4 bases between the two ends. The CDR3 covers 11 residues. CDR1 is LNHDA, CDR2 SQIVND, per germline (reference sequence). CDR3 sequence: CASSRGQPQHF. In DNA form, the CDR3 reads TGTGCCAGTAGTAGAGGTCAGCCCCAGCATTTT.

This clone was seen just once. The rearrangement joins TRBV7-8 to TRBJ2-7; 7 positions match TRBD2. The CDR3 totals 14 residues. The germline gives CDR1 SGHVS, CDR2 FQNEAQ. Germline trimming cut 7 bases from V and 4 bases from J; bases unmatched to any gene: 10. This CDR3 reads CASTALGGGYEQYF. CDR3 DNA sequence: TGTGCCAGCACCGCCCTGGGGGGAGGGTACGAGCAGTACTTC.

This clone was found a few times. The rearrangement uses TRBV11-2 and TRBJ2-7; 15 nucleotides line up with TRBD2. The CDR3 spans 18 residues. The junction had 6 bases not matched to a gene; V was cut back by 0 bases and J by 3 bases. Germline loops: CDR1 SGHAT, CDR2 FQNNGV. CDR3 DNA sequence: TGTGCCAGCAGCTTAGAGGGACTGGGACTAGCGGGAGGCTACGAGCAGTACTTC. Residues: CASSLEGLGLAGGYEQYF.